One and the same sample provided the 30 T cell receptor beta chains below, sequenced in a study of blood T cell repertoires in COVID-19. Generated by immunoSEQ multiplex PCR, the TCRdb table keeps only in-frame clones and is missing some. This sample has roughly 100,000 clones, with 90% found just once. The sequenced sample was peripheral blood. These TCRs come from a man aged 50-59 years with acute or convalescent COVID-19.

The CDR3, as DNA: TGTGCCTGGAGTGGAGTGTCAGAGACCCAGTACTTC. It specifies CAWSGVSETQYF. The rearrangement links TRBV30 to TRBJ2-5; no clear D. Germline V gene data show CDR1 as GTSNPN and CDR2 as SVGIG (reference sequence). V was trimmed by 1 base and J by 4 bases, leaving 7 bases between them. The CDR3 extends over 12 amino acids.

This clone was seen a single time. This chain uses TRBV9 with TRBJ2-7, with D perhaps TRBD2 (5 bases). The V gene's germline CDR1 is SGDLS and CDR2 YYNGEE. V was clipped by 0 bases and J by 6 bases, with 10 bases between them. The CDR3 runs 13 residues. The DNA of the CDR3 is TGTGCCAGCAGCGTAGACCCCGCGGGCGAGCAGTACTTC. Translation gives CASSVDPAGEQYF.

The rearrangement links TRBV3-1 (or the pseudogene TRBV3-2) to TRBJ2-2, with D possibly TRBD1 on 5 matching bases. V was cut by 3 bases and J by 5 bases, with 13 bases left in between. The germline CDR1 and CDR2 sequences are LGHDT and YNNKEL (reference sequence). This CDR3 spans 15 amino acids. The CDR3 loop is CASSHTDRYTGELFF. CDR3 DNA sequence: TGTGCCAGCAGCCACACAGACAGATATACCGGGGAGCTGTTTTTT.

This chain links TRBV10-1 with TRBJ2-3; 10 bases are shared with TRBD2. This CDR3 region has 17 residues. Germline lookup yields CDR1 WNHNN and CDR2 SYGVQD (reference sequence). After removal of 5 bases from V and 0 bases from J, the junction contained 8 bases not matched to a gene. CDR3 sequence reads: CASSWTSGGVSTDTQYF. The CDR3 DNA reads as TGCGCCAGCAGTTGGACTAGCGGAGGTGTTAGCACAGATACGCAGTATTTT.

The rearrangement joins TRBV11-3 to TRBJ2-3, with 11 bases matching TRBD2. The CDR3 extends over 16 amino acids. V lost 1 base and J lost 8; bases outside the gene matches: 8. Per germline, CDR1 SGHNT and CDR2 YENEEA. The CDR3 bases are TGTGCCAGCAGCTTAGTCATGTCTAGCGGGAGGTTTACGCAGTATTTT. This gives the protein CASSLVMSSGRFTQYF.

The rearrangement uses TRBV18 and TRBJ2-7, with D perhaps matching TRBD1 (5 bases). Per germline, CDR1 KGHSH and CDR2 LQKENI. V lost 2 bases to trimming and J lost 7 bases, with 15 bases between them. The CDR3 totals 14 residues. In nucleotides, the CDR3 is TGTGCCAGCTCACCAACCAGGGTAGGAAAAGAGCAGTACTTC. It is translated as CASSPTRVGKEQYF.

The CDR3 loop reads CASSLSGLAGEETQYF. The DNA of the CDR3 is TGTGCCAGCAGCTTATCGGGTCTAGCGGGAGAAGAGACCCAGTACTTC. This chain joins TRBV7-8 and TRBJ2-5; TRBD2 agrees at 10 bases. J was trimmed by 3 bases and V by 2 bases; bases with no gene match: 6. This CDR3 has 16 amino acids. CDR1 is SGHVS and CDR2 is FQNEAQ in the germline V gene.

V gene TRBV3-1 (or the pseudogene TRBV3-2) combines with J gene TRBJ2-3; 9 bases agree with TRBD2. CDR1 is LGHDT and CDR2 is YNNKEL in the germline V gene (reference sequence). The CDR3 sequence is 19 residues long. V dropped 1 base and J dropped 0; count of bases not matched to a gene: 11. DNA for the CDR3: TGTGCCAGCAGCCAAGGTTACTTTAGCGGGAGCGTGAGCACAGATACGCAGTATTTT. Protein sequence: CASSQGYFSGSVSTDTQYF.

The rearrangement links TRBV3-1 (or the pseudogene TRBV3-2) to TRBJ2-7; 9 bases agree with TRBD2. The V and J ends lost 2 bases and 1 base, in that order; junction bases with no gene match: 3. Germline V CDR1 and CDR2: LGHDT, YNNKEL (reference sequence). The CDR3 length is 15 residues. As DNA, the CDR3 is TGTGCCAGCAGCCAAAAGCGGGAGGTATCCTACGAGCAGTACTTC. Translating it yields CASSQKREVSYEQYF.

The rearrangement links TRBV6-6 to TRBJ2-6; TRBD1 matches 8 bases. The germline gives CDR1 MNHNY, CDR2 SVGAGI (reference sequence). This CDR3 is built from 17 residues. The V and J ends lost 5 bases and 0 bases, in that order; junction bases with no gene match: 6. Written as DNA, the CDR3 is TGTGCCAGCAGTCCGACAGGGGTTTACTCTGGGGCCAACGTCCTGACTTTC. Amino acid sequence: CASSPTGVYSGANVLTF.

This chain links TRBV7-9 with TRBJ2-6; a weak D match, TRBD1 (6 bases). Germline assignment: CDR1 SEHNR and CDR2 FQNEAQ (reference sequence). This CDR3 spans 19 amino acids. The V and J ends lost 4 bases and 0 bases respectively, with 19 bases between them. The CDR3 reads CASSSPSGESNSGANVLTF. CDR3 DNA: TGTGCCAGCAGCTCCCCTTCAGGGGAATCAAACTCTGGGGCCAACGTCCTGACTTTC.

The rearrangement links TRBV19 to TRBJ1-6, with a tentative D call TRBD1 (5 bases). The CDR3 contains 13 residues. Germline CDR1 is LNHDA and CDR2 is SQIVND (reference sequence). Trimming took off 8 bases at V and 6 bases at J, with 11 bases between the two ends. CDR3 protein: CASHHRINSPLHF. Here the CDR3 DNA reads TGTGCCAGTCATCACAGGATTAATTCACCCCTCCACTTT.

The chain joins TRBV6-5 to TRBJ1-2; 7 nucleotides align to TRBD1. The germline V gene has CDR1 MNHEY and CDR2 SVGAGI. The CDR3 runs 14 residues. Unmatched junction bases numbered 4, after V lost 6 bases and J lost 0 bases. CDR3 loop: CASRRQGANYGYTF. CDR3 sequence (DNA): TGTGCCAGCAGGAGACAGGGAGCTAACTATGGCTACACCTTC.

The chain has TRBV29-1 and TRBJ2-7; maybe TRBD1 (5 bases). Germline CDR1 SQVTM, CDR2 ANQGSEA. V lost 7 bases and J 6 bases, leaving 16 bases between the germline ends. This CDR3 has 12 residues. CDR3 nucleotides: TGCAGCGCCAGGGCAACCCTAAGCGAGCAGTACTTC. Amino acids: CSARATLSEQYF.

This chain connects TRBV5-1 to TRBJ2-1, with 7 bases that match TRBD2. This CDR3 is built from 13 residues. Germline V gene lookup returns CDR1 SGHRS and CDR2 YFSETQ. Trimming took 1 base from V and 7 from J; bases not matched to a gene: 2. The CDR3 coding sequence is TGCGCCAGCAGCTTGCGAGCGGGAAATGAGCAGTTCTTC. Residues: CASSLRAGNEQFF.

The chain carries TRBV10-3 and TRBJ2-2; TRBD1 agrees at 9 bases. This CDR3 region has 13 residues. In germline, CDR1 is ENHRY, CDR2 SYGVKD. V trimming: 6 bases; J trimming: 7 bases; junction bases outside the gene matches: 3. In DNA, the CDR3 is TGTGCCATCAGGGACAGGGGCGGCGGGGAGCTGTTTTTT. Amino acids: CAIRDRGGGELFF.

The rearrangement uses TRBV7-6 and TRBJ2-1; 9 bases fit TRBD2. V was pared by 5 bases and J by 5 bases, with 7 bases of the junction left unmatched. Germline V gene lookup returns CDR1 SGHVS and CDR2 FNYEAQ. CDR3 length equals 15 residues. In nucleotides, the CDR3 is TGTGCCAGCAGCCCCGGGACTAGCCACGACAATGAGCAGTTCTTC. Encoded protein: CASSPGTSHDNEQFF.

The V call is TRBV6-6, the J call TRBJ2-7, with 7 bases aligning to TRBD1. CDR1 and CDR2 (germline): MNHNY, SVGAGI (reference sequence). This CDR3 is 13 amino acids long. Germline trimming cut 8 bases from V and 6 bases from J; bases unmatched to any gene: 10. CDR3 nucleotides: TGTGCCAGCTGCGACAGGGTCGAGGTCGAGCAGTACTTC. This encodes CASCDRVEVEQYF.

The genes are TRBV7-9 and TRBJ1-3, with D possibly matching TRBD1 (6 bases). CDR1 and CDR2 (germline): SEHNR, FQNEAQ (reference sequence). V was pared by 1 base and J by 3 bases, with 13 bases between. This CDR3 has 16 residues. In DNA, the CDR3 is TGTGCCAGCAGCTTAGTCAAGAGACAGGTTGGAAACACCATATATTTT. Translating gives CASSLVKRQVGNTIYF.

The V and J genes are TRBV5-6 and TRBJ2-3; TRBD2 agrees at 7 bases. J gave up 2 bases and V 5 bases, and 14 bases lay outside the gene matches. The CDR3 totals 17 residues. Germline CDR1 is SGHDT and CDR2 is YYEEEE. In DNA form, the CDR3 reads TGTGCCAGCAGTTATACTAGCGCCCATGGTTTCACAGATACGCAGTATTTT. It specifies CASSYTSAHGFTDTQYF.

The chain uses TRBV11-3 and TRBJ2-7; the D gene is possibly TRBD1 (6 bases). V lost 1 base to trimming and J lost 2 bases, with 9 bases between them. CDR1 and CDR2 (germline): SGHNT, YENEEA. The CDR3 has 14 residues. In DNA form, the CDR3 reads TGTGCCAGCAGCTTAGGACAGGACACCTACGAGCAGTACTTC. As protein: CASSLGQDTYEQYF. The full variable domain, with the rest looked up from reference TRBV11-3 and TRBJ2-7, is EAGVVQSPRYKIIEKKQPVAFWCNPISGHNTLYWYLQNLGQGPELLIRYENEEAVDDSQLPKDRFSAERLKGVDSTLKIQPAELGDSAVYLCASSLGQDTYEQYFGPGTRLTVT.

This chain uses TRBV4-1 with TRBJ2-7; 7 positions match TRBD1. Germline V gene sequence: CDR1 MGHRA, CDR2 YSYEKL. The V gene end was trimmed by 4 bases and the J gene end by 0 bases; junction bases not matched to a gene: 3. This CDR3 comprises 14 residues. In DNA, the CDR3 is TGCGCCAGCAGCCCTAGACAGGGCTCCTACGAGCAGTACTTC. This codes for CASSPRQGSYEQYF.

The CDR3 bases are TGTGCCAGCAGCGTTACGGGAGCCACTGAAGCTTTCTTT. Protein product: CASSVTGATEAFF. This sequence joins TRBV12-3 or TRBV12-4 and TRBJ1-1; D uncertain. The CDR3 is 13 amino acids. With 6 bases removed from V and 4 bases from J, the gap between germline ends came to 12 bases.

The CDR3 loop is CASSFNSGRASYEQYF. In DNA form, the CDR3 reads TGTGCCAGCAGCTTTAATAGCGGGAGGGCCTCCTACGAGCAGTACTTC. V usage is TRBV5-4 and J usage is TRBJ2-7; TRBD2 aligns across 11 bases. Germline V gene sequence: CDR1 SGHNT, CDR2 YYREEE (reference sequence). CDR3 length: 16 amino acids. V dropped 2 bases and J dropped 0; count of bases not matched to a gene: 4. Together with reference TRBV5-4 and TRBJ2-7, the CDR3 gives the full variable domain: ETGVTQSPTHLIKTRGQQVTLRCSSQSGHNTVSWYQQALGQGPQFIFQYYREEENGRGNFPPRFSGLQFPNYSSELNVNALELDDSALYLCASSFNSGRASYEQYFGPGTRLTVT.

As concerns this clone: In the same sample, other DNA sequences code for this CDR3. The J gene is TRBJ2-1, the V gene TRBV9, with D unresolved. The CDR3 consists of 13 residues. V lost 0 bases and J lost 4, with 5 bases in between. Germline loops: CDR1 SGDLS, CDR2 YYNGEE. CDR3 residues: CASSVARYNEQFF. The CDR3 DNA reads as TGTGCCAGCAGCGTAGCTAGATACAATGAGCAGTTCTTC.

The rearrangement links TRBV5-1 to TRBJ2-1, with 8 bases identical to TRBD2. The length of the CDR3 is 18 residues. Germline CDR1 is SGHRS and CDR2 is YFSETQ. With V trimmed by 5 bases and J by 7 bases, 20 bases remained unmatched. CDR3 DNA sequence: TGCGCCAGCAGTTTCACATCTACCGCGGGGGGATGGTCAAATGAGCAGTTCTTC. Translation gives CASSFTSTAGGWSNEQFF.

This chain uses TRBV3-1 (or the pseudogene TRBV3-2) with TRBJ2-4; the D is unclear. V was trimmed by 6 bases and J by 0 bases, leaving 6 bases between them. This CDR3 is 13 amino acids long. Germline values: CDR1 LGHDT, CDR2 YNNKEL (reference sequence). CDR3: CASSLLAKNIQYF. CDR3 bases: TGTGCCAGCAGTCTACTAGCCAAAAACATTCAGTACTTC.

The rearrangement joins TRBV3-1 (or the pseudogene TRBV3-2) to TRBJ2-5; possibly TRBD1 for D (6 bases). The CDR3 is 13 amino acids. CDR1 is LGHDT, CDR2 YNNKEL, per germline (reference sequence). V was cut by 4 bases and J by 7 bases, with 13 bases left in between. The CDR3 sequence is CASSRIARGTQYF. Here the CDR3 DNA reads TGTGCCAGCAGCCGGATAGCCAGGGGGACCCAGTACTTC.

Regarding this clone: This likely comes from a read error, as the CDR3 has no conserved phenylalanine or tryptophan at its end. The limits of the CDR3 on the DNA are not certain, so only TCRdb's listed CDR3 is given. This sequence joins TRBV21-1 and TRBJ2-7; the D call TRBD1 from the table was never checked on the DNA. TRBV21-1 is assigned pseudogene status. The CDR3 has 11 residues if both end residues are counted. CDR3 sequence reads: CASTPRQGTFL.

This chain uses TRBV5-1 with TRBJ2-7, with 8 bases identical to TRBD2. The V segment lost 0 bases and the J segment 1 base; nucleotides outside the gene matches: 12. This CDR3 contains 18 residues. From germline, CDR1 is SGHRS and CDR2 YFSETQ. The CDR3 DNA follows: TGCGCCAGCAGCTTGGGGCTTAGTTTAGCGGGGACTTCCTACGAGCAGTACTTC. Its translation: CASSLGLSLAGTSYEQYF.